One TCR beta chain is described in this entry. The CDR3 sequence is 14 residues long. From germline, CDR1 is SGHRS and CDR2 YFSETQ. Trimming removed 4 bases at V and 9 bases at J, with 19 bases between. These data come from a study of blood T cell repertoires in COVID-19. Study overall: Sites across the United States, Italy and Spain contributed samples from acute and convalescent COVID-19. From T cells, B-cell-depleted T cells, or PBMCs came the material, which was cDNA or gDNA.

Per the study methods: The authors estimated nucleated cell counts from reference gene primer amplification. Clones were read by immunoSEQ multiplex PCR, and TCRdb kept only the in-frame ones, dropping some. Clone size and V and J calls were adopted from that table, with D and trimming inferred from the DNA. Counted here are fewer than 50,000 clones, around 82% occurring once; the ten biggest clones make up around two fifths. The sequence was collected from an elderly woman with active or convalescent COVID-19. V is TRBV5-1 and J is TRBJ1-2, with D possibly TRBD1 on 5 matching bases. The specimen was peripheral blood. The CDR3 DNA follows: TGCGCCAGCAGCGGGGGGACCTACGATCATAGCTACACCTTC. Its protein product is CASSGGTYDHSYTF.